The rows below give T cell receptor beta chains drawn from one sample of a study of blood T cell repertoires in COVID-19. TCRdb's table, derived via immunoSEQ multiplex PCR, lists solely in-frame clones and lacks some. The table has about 100,000 clones, 80% to 95% seen once; the top ten hold around 4%. Sequenced: peripheral blood. These receptors originate from a young man with acute or convalescent COVID-19. Each CDR3 is given with its conserved first and last residue. The D gene is left open where the match is weak. Clone size, where shown, is once, few, many, or a class for clones that have expanded.

j_gene: TRBJ2-1; d_gene: -; abundance: -; v_gene: TRBV12-3/TRBV12-4; CDR3aa: CASRLAAEQFF; CDR3nt: TGTGCCAGCAGACTAGCAGCTGAGCAGTTCTTC
j_gene: TRBJ1-5; d_gene: TRBD1; abundance: -; v_gene: TRBV5-1; CDR3aa: CASSVGQGDQPQHF; CDR3nt: TGCGCCAGCAGCGTGGGACAGGGGGATCAGCCCCAGCATTTT
j_gene: TRBJ2-7; d_gene: TRBD1; abundance: -; v_gene: TRBV7-2; CDR3aa: CAGSLGTVPTYEQYF; CDR3nt: TGTGCCGGCAGCCTAGGGACAGTCCCTACCTACGAGCAGTACTTC
j_gene: TRBJ2-3; d_gene: TRBD1; abundance: -; v_gene: TRBV19; CDR3aa: CASSIVLEGAADTDTQYF; CDR3nt: TGTGCCAGTAGTATAGTACTCGAGGGGGCGGCTGACACAGATACGCAGTATTTT
j_gene: TRBJ1-2; d_gene: TRBD1; abundance: -; v_gene: TRBV30; CDR3aa: CAWGETGVNYGYTF; CDR3nt: TGTGCCTGGGGGGAGACAGGGGTGAACTATGGCTACACCTTC
j_gene: TRBJ2-1; d_gene: TRBD2; abundance: -; v_gene: TRBV4-1; CDR3aa: CASSLGTSGDNEQFF; CDR3nt: TGCGCCAGCAGCCTTGGGACTAGCGGGGACAATGAGCAGTTCTTC
j_gene: TRBJ1-1; d_gene: -; abundance: -; v_gene: TRBV27; CDR3aa: CASSFRGPAEAFF; CDR3nt: TGTGCCAGCAGTTTCCGAGGGCCCGCTGAAGCTTTCTTT
j_gene: TRBJ2-7; d_gene: TRBD1; abundance: -; v_gene: TRBV5-1; CDR3aa: CASSLGQGRDEQYF; CDR3nt: TGCGCCAGCAGCTTGGGACAGGGGAGAGACGAGCAGTACTTC
j_gene: TRBJ1-1; d_gene: -; abundance: -; v_gene: TRBV6-5; CDR3aa: CASTSVGGAGTEAFF; CDR3nt: TGTGCCAGCACCTCGGTCGGGGGGGCTGGGACTGAAGCTTTCTTT
j_gene: TRBJ1-2; d_gene: -; abundance: -; v_gene: TRBV6-5; CDR3aa: CASSYDSRYGYTF; CDR3nt: TGTGCCAGCAGTTACGACAGTCGCTATGGCTACACCTTC
j_gene: TRBJ2-5; d_gene: TRBD2; abundance: -; v_gene: TRBV19; CDR3aa: CASRPGNGLAGGPSRLGIETQYF; CDR3nt: TGTGCCAGTAGGCCTGGTAACGGACTAGCGGGAGGGCCCTCTAGACTCGGCATAGAGACCCAGTACTTC
j_gene: TRBJ1-3; d_gene: TRBD1; abundance: -; v_gene: TRBV3-1/TRBV3-2; CDR3aa: CASSQEWVRAAGGTSGNTIYF; CDR3nt: TGTGCCAGCAGCCAAGAATGGGTAAGGGCGGCAGGGGGTACAAGTGGAAACACCATATATTTT
j_gene: TRBJ1-5; d_gene: -; abundance: -; v_gene: TRBV6-5; CDR3aa: CASSSTLPQHF; CDR3nt: TGTGCCAGCAGCTCTACCTTGCCCCAGCATTTT
j_gene: TRBJ1-3; d_gene: TRBD1; abundance: -; v_gene: TRBV27; CDR3aa: CASSRTGSGNTIYF; CDR3nt: TGTGCCAGCAGTCGGACAGGGAGTGGAAACACCATATATTTT
j_gene: TRBJ1-5; d_gene: -; abundance: -; v_gene: TRBV27; CDR3aa: CASSSTEYSNQPQHF; CDR3nt: TGTGCCAGCAGTTCGACGGAGTATAGCAATCAGCCCCAGCATTTT
j_gene: TRBJ2-2; d_gene: -; abundance: -; v_gene: TRBV6-5; CDR3aa: CASSYSSQTYTGELFF; CDR3nt: TGTGCCAGCAGTTACTCGTCACAGACATACACCGGGGAGCTGTTTTTT
j_gene: TRBJ1-2; d_gene: -; abundance: -; v_gene: TRBV19; CDR3aa: CASSIVTVNYGYTF; CDR3nt: TGTGCCAGTAGTATAGTAACAGTAAACTATGGCTACACCTTC
j_gene: TRBJ1-6; d_gene: -; abundance: -; v_gene: TRBV19; CDR3aa: CASRPLGGSYNSPLHF; CDR3nt: TGTGCCAGTAGGCCTCTTGGAGGCTCCTATAATTCACCCCTCCACTTT
j_gene: TRBJ1-2; d_gene: -; abundance: -; v_gene: TRBV7-9; CDR3aa: CASSLARDYGYTF; CDR3nt: TGTGCCAGCAGCTTAGCCAGGGACTATGGCTACACCTTC
j_gene: TRBJ2-1; d_gene: -; abundance: -; v_gene: TRBV7-8; CDR3aa: CASSLGDYNEQFF; CDR3nt: TGTGCCAGCAGCTTAGGCGACTACAATGAGCAGTTCTTC
j_gene: TRBJ1-1; d_gene: -; abundance: -; v_gene: TRBV13; CDR3aa: CASSLVGQVNTEAFF; CDR3nt: TGTGCCAGCAGCTTAGTAGGCCAGGTGAACACTGAAGCTTTCTTT
j_gene: TRBJ1-4; d_gene: -; abundance: -; v_gene: TRBV15; CDR3aa: CATSISGTNEKLFF; CDR3nt: TGTGCCACCAGCATATCGGGAACTAATGAAAAACTGTTTTTT
j_gene: TRBJ2-1; d_gene: -; abundance: -; v_gene: TRBV14; CDR3aa: CASSQISTTPYNEQFF; CDR3nt: TGTGCCAGCAGCCAAATTTCAACTACCCCTTACAATGAGCAGTTCTTC
j_gene: TRBJ1-3; d_gene: TRBD1; abundance: -; v_gene: TRBV19; CDR3aa: CASSWTGGMSGNTIYF; CDR3nt: TGTGCCAGTAGTTGGACAGGGGGAATGTCTGGAAACACCATATATTTT
j_gene: TRBJ2-1; d_gene: TRBD2; abundance: -; v_gene: TRBV6-5; CDR3aa: CASTPPGLGYNEQFF; CDR3nt: TGTGCCAGCACCCCACCCGGACTAGGGTACAATGAGCAGTTCTTC
j_gene: TRBJ2-1; d_gene: TRBD2; abundance: -; v_gene: TRBV14; CDR3aa: CASSHPIASGGRNEQFF; CDR3nt: TGTGCCAGCAGCCACCCAATCGCTAGCGGGGGGAGGAATGAGCAGTTCTTC
j_gene: TRBJ1-4; d_gene: TRBD1; abundance: once; v_gene: TRBV7-9; CDR3aa: CASSPQGWEKLFF; CDR3nt: TGTGCCAGCAGCCCACAGGGGTGGGAAAAACTGTTTTTT
j_gene: TRBJ1-5; d_gene: TRBD1; abundance: -; v_gene: TRBV18; CDR3aa: CASSPRTGGDQPQHF; CDR3nt: TGTGCCAGCTCACCACGGACAGGGGGGGATCAGCCCCAGCATTTT
j_gene: TRBJ1-3; d_gene: TRBD1; abundance: -; v_gene: TRBV3-1/TRBV3-2; CDR3aa: CASSQDGQGGNTIYF; CDR3nt: TGTGCCAGCAGCCAAGATGGACAGGGTGGAAACACCATATATTTT
j_gene: TRBJ2-1; d_gene: -; abundance: -; v_gene: TRBV19; CDR3aa: CASSKPRNTYNEQFF; CDR3nt: TGTGCCAGTAGTAAGCCCAGGAACACCTACAATGAGCAGTTCTTC
j_gene: TRBJ1-1; d_gene: TRBD1; abundance: -; v_gene: TRBV2; CDR3aa: CASSGDSLVGNTEAFF; CDR3nt: TGTGCCAGCAGTGGGGACAGCCTGGTGGGAAACACTGAAGCTTTCTTT
j_gene: TRBJ2-5; d_gene: TRBD2; abundance: -; v_gene: TRBV7-9; CDR3aa: CASSFGLAGAQETQYF; CDR3nt: TGTGCCAGCAGCTTCGGACTAGCGGGGGCTCAAGAGACCCAGTACTTC
j_gene: TRBJ2-1; d_gene: TRBD1; abundance: -; v_gene: TRBV11-3; CDR3aa: CASSHGQEFNEQFF; CDR3nt: TGTGCCAGCAGCCACGGACAGGAGTTCAATGAGCAGTTCTTC
j_gene: TRBJ1-2; d_gene: TRBD1; abundance: -; v_gene: TRBV27; CDR3aa: CASSVQGTHYGYTF; CDR3nt: TGTGCCAGCAGTGTACAGGGGACCCACTATGGCTACACCTTC
j_gene: TRBJ1-1; d_gene: -; abundance: once; v_gene: TRBV10-1; CDR3aa: CASSRVADTEAFF; CDR3nt: TGCGCCAGCAGCAGGGTAGCCGACACTGAAGCTTTCTTT
j_gene: TRBJ2-7; d_gene: -; abundance: once; v_gene: TRBV5-1; CDR3aa: CASSLVTGIGYEQYF; CDR3nt: TGCGCCAGCAGCTTGGTTACAGGGATAGGCTACGAGCAGTACTTC
j_gene: TRBJ2-4; d_gene: -; abundance: -; v_gene: TRBV7-2; CDR3aa: CASSPKGLAKNIQYF; CDR3nt: TGTGCCAGCAGCCCTAAGGGGCTAGCCAAAAACATTCAGTACTTC
j_gene: TRBJ2-2; d_gene: TRBD2; abundance: once; v_gene: TRBV5-1; CDR3aa: CASSPPGGVNTGELFF; CDR3nt: TGCGCCAGCAGCCCACCGGGGGGGGTGAACACCGGGGAGCTGTTTTTT